This T cell receptor beta chain comes out of a study of blood T cell repertoires in COVID-19. The wider study: Researchers got acute and convalescent COVID-19 samples from the United States, Italy and Spain. Sample material is recorded as cDNA or gDNA derived from T cells, B-cell-depleted T cells, or PBMCs.

In the original workflow: For nucleated cells, counts were estimated from reference gene primer amplification. Profiled with immunoSEQ multiplex PCR; TCRdb holds only in-frame clones, not every one. That table furnishes V, J and clone size, whereas the DNA furnished D and trimming. The repertoire includes about 79,000 clones, approximately 90% of them detected once, and approximately 4.2% sits in the top ten. Germline CDR1 and CDR2: GTSNPN and SVGIG (reference sequence). Germline trimming cut 3 bases from V and 3 bases from J; bases unmatched to any gene: 5. The CDR3 runs to 13 residues. The sequenced sample was peripheral blood. The chain employs TRBV30 and TRBJ2-7; TRBD1 matches 7 bases. This TCR was recovered from a man aged 50-60 years with active COVID-19. The CDR3 bases are TGTGCCTGGAGCCCGGGACAGAGCTACGAGCAGTACTTC. Translation: CAWSPGQSYEQYF. The complete variable domain, with remaining parts taken from reference TRBV30 and TRBJ2-7, reads SQTIHQWPATLVQPVGSPLSLECTVEGTSNPNLYWYRQAAGRGLQLLFYSVGIGQISSEVPQNLSASRPQDRQFILSSKKLLLSDSGFYLCAWSPGQSYEQYFGPGTRLTVT.